This TCR beta chain appears in the sequencing data of a study of regulatory T cells in long-lasting Graves disease. This clonotype was counted between two and nine times. Through Arm-PCR of CDR3 regions and iRepertoire HTBI primers, TCR beta libraries were built. TCRdb used MiXCR to reprocess the multiplex PCR reads, holding one entry per CDR3 protein. The table includes a few hundred thousand distinct CDR3 sequences, around 15% detected once. Per the germline V gene, CDR1 is SGHRS and CDR2 is YFSETQ. V lost 4 bases and J lost 1; bases outside the gene matches: 8. The CDR3 is 16 residues long. Time point reported: newly diagnosed GD, antithyroid drugs for less than 3 months. Scientists built the TCR library using RNA that was extracted from PBMCs. The same sample was also studied in work on T cells in Graves' hyperthyroidism and ophthalmopathy.

The receptor was isolated from a man aged 40-55 years with Graves disease. The sequencing used peripheral blood mononuclear cells (PBMCs), collected at new diagnosis, from a patient treated with antithyroid drugs. The chain joins TRBV5-1 to TRBJ1-5; 7 nucleotides align to TRBD1. The CDR3 nucleotides are TGCGCCAGCAGCCTGAGGACAGGAGGGAGCAATCAGCCCCAGCATTTT. Residues: CASSLRTGGSNQPQHF.